Presented here are 21 T cell receptor beta chains from one specimen sequenced in a study of T-cell memory formation after mild COVID-19. Using its own MiXCR run on the 5' RACE reads, TCRdb lists one record per CDR3 protein. The sample contains 190,000 or so distinct CDR3 sequences, about a fifth of which appear only once. Sequencing was performed on PBMCs or a T cell subset sorted from them (not recorded which). These receptors originate from an adult woman who had mild COVID-19 (a few samples of this study predate the infection). Cell type and time point are not known.

V gene TRBV12-3 or TRBV12-4 combines with J gene TRBJ2-7; D is possibly TRBD1 (6 bases). This CDR3 is built from 13 residues. V lost 6 bases and J lost 7, with 16 bases in between. The CDR3 nucleotides read TGTGCCAGCAGCACAGAACAGGGCTGGGAGCAGTACTTC. Protein: CASSTEQGWEQYF.

The J gene is TRBJ2-5, the V gene TRBV4-3; D is unclear. This CDR3 region has 18 residues. V was clipped by 0 bases and J by 5 bases, with 22 bases between them. Germline V CDR1 and CDR2: LGHNA, YSLEER. For the CDR3, the DNA is TGCGCCAGCAGCCAAGATTTTACCGTGGTGGGGTTCGGGGAGACCCAGTACTTC. Its protein product is CASSQDFTVVGFGETQYF.

This clonotype was counted only a few times. The CDR3 reads CASSLEEGDRDTYGYTF. The CDR3 bases are TGCGCCAGCAGCTTGGAAGAGGGAGACCGGGACACCTATGGCTACACCTTC. The chain recombines TRBV5-1 with TRBJ1-2; a possible D gene is TRBD1 (6 bases). V was clipped by 0 bases and J by 4 bases, with 19 bases between them. Germline V gene sequence: CDR1 SGHRS, CDR2 YFSETQ. There are 17 residues in the CDR3. Supplemented by reference TRBV5-1 and TRBJ1-2, the full variable domain reads KAGVTQTPRYLIKTRGQQVTLSCSPISGHRSVSWYQQTPGQGLQFLFEYFSETQRNKGNFPGRFSGRQFSNSRSEMNVSTLELGDSALYLCASSLEEGDRDTYGYTFGSGTRLTVV.

The chain has TRBV4-1 and TRBJ2-3; D not certain. In germline, CDR1 is MGHRA, CDR2 YSYEKL. Trimming removed 3 bases at V and 4 bases at J, with 11 bases between. CDR3 size: 14 residues. Here the CDR3 reads CASSHGTPPDTQYF. The DNA of the CDR3 is TGCGCCAGCAGCCATGGAACCCCCCCAGATACGCAGTATTTT.

The rearrangement uses TRBV12-3 or TRBV12-4 and TRBJ2-1, with D perhaps matching TRBD1 or TRBD2 (5 bases each). The ends were cut back, 5 bases at V and 5 bases at J, with 16 bases in the middle. This CDR3 region has 15 residues. The CDR3 DNA sequence: TGTGCCAGCAGTCCCATGCCCGGGACGCACAATGAGCAGTTCTTC. Translation gives CASSPMPGTHNEQFF.

This clonotype has just one count. The V and J genes are TRBV6-5 and TRBJ2-3, with D unresolved. The CDR3 has 17 residues. V was shortened by 2 bases and J by 4 bases, with 19 bases between the two germline ends. The germline CDR1 and CDR2 sequences are MNHEY and SVGAGI. The CDR3 protein is CASSYVGPDGGPDTQYF. The CDR3 DNA sequence: TGTGCCAGCAGTTACGTGGGTCCGGACGGCGGCCCAGATACGCAGTATTTT.

This chain uses TRBV12-3 or TRBV12-4 with TRBJ1-1; the D gene is possibly TRBD1 (5 bases). Trimming took off 0 bases at V and 5 bases at J, with 7 bases between the two ends. The CDR3 has 13 amino acids. The CDR3 DNA sequence: TGTGCCAGCAGTTTAGCGGGGGTTACTGAAGCTTTCTTT. Protein: CASSLAGVTEAFF.

The chain uses TRBV24-1 and TRBJ1-1, with D hard to call. The V and J ends lost 4 bases and 2 bases respectively, with 13 bases between them. Germline CDR1 and CDR2: KGHDR and SFDVKD. This CDR3 region has 15 residues. The CDR3 region has the DNA TGTGCCACCAGTGAACCCCTAGGCAGTAACACTGAAGCTTTCTTT. Translating it yields CATSEPLGSNTEAFF.

This clonotype was found a few times. The chain employs TRBV20-1 and TRBJ2-7; 12 bases map to TRBD2. The germline V gene encodes CDR1 DFQATT and CDR2 SNEGSKA (reference sequence). J gave up 0 bases and V 3 bases, and 3 bases lay outside the gene matches. The CDR3 has 15 residues. CDR3 nucleotide sequence: TGCAGTGCTAGCCTAGCGGGAGGGAGCTCCTACGAGCAGTACTTC. Translated, it gives CSASLAGGSSYEQYF.

V and J are TRBV5-1 and TRBJ2-7; no definite D call. V gave up 1 base and J gave up 5 bases, with 7 bases separating them. CDR3 size: 12 residues. Germline CDR1 and CDR2: SGHRS and YFSETQ. This CDR3 is CASSLRGDEQYF. DNA of the CDR3: TGCGCCAGCAGCTTGCGTGGGGACGAGCAGTACTTC.

This clonotype occurred a few times. CDR3 in DNA: TGTGCCAGCAGCGTAGGGCAGGGGGAATACGAGCAGTACTTC. Translation gives CASSVGQGEYEQYF. This chain connects TRBV9 to TRBJ2-7; 7 bases line up with TRBD1. This CDR3 is built from 14 residues. Germline V gene lookup returns CDR1 SGDLS and CDR2 YYNGEE. Trimming removed 0 bases from V and 4 bases from J; junction bases left unmatched: 4. Complete variable domain (other parts from reference TRBV9 and TRBJ2-7): DSGVTQTPKHLITATGQRVTLRCSPRSGDLSVYWYQQSLDQGLQFLIQYYNGEERAKGNILERFSAQQFPDLHSELNLSSLELGDSALYFCASSVGQGEYEQYFGPGTRLTVT.

The V and J genes are TRBV7-9 and TRBJ2-1; D possibly corresponds to TRBD2 (6 bases). The V end was cut by 3 bases, the J end by 4 bases, with 22 bases between. CDR3 size: 18 residues. Germline-derived CDR1 and CDR2 are SEHNR and FQNEAQ (reference sequence). CDR3 amino acids: CASSFARDSPRDYNEQFF. CDR3 sequence (DNA): TGTGCCAGCAGCTTCGCCAGGGACTCTCCGAGAGATTACAATGAGCAGTTCTTC. Full variable domain (missing parts from reference TRBV7-9 and TRBJ2-1): DTGVSQNPRHKITKRGQNVTFRCDPISEHNRLYWYRQTLGQGPEFLTYFQNEAQLEKSRLLSDRFSAERPKGSFSTLEIQRTEQGDSAMYLCASSFARDSPRDYNEQFFGPGTRLTVL.

The rearrangement joins TRBV5-1 to TRBJ1-1; perhaps TRBD1 as D (5 bases). The V end lost 0 bases, the J end lost 6 bases, and 9 bases lay between the germline ends. The CDR3 runs to 13 residues. Germline-derived CDR1 and CDR2 are SGHRS and YFSETQ. The CDR3 here is CASSLEGVPEAFF. The CDR3 DNA follows: TGCGCCAGCAGCTTGGAAGGGGTTCCTGAAGCTTTCTTT.

Only a few counts were recorded for this clonotype. J is TRBJ2-2 and V is TRBV5-1, with D possibly TRBD1 on 6 matching bases. The CDR3 is 15 amino acids. From germline, CDR1 is SGHRS and CDR2 YFSETQ. The V end lost 1 base, the J end lost 2 bases, and 9 bases lay between the germline ends. This CDR3 reads CASSLWGPNTGELFF. For the CDR3, the DNA is TGCGCCAGCAGCTTGTGGGGGCCAAACACCGGGGAGCTGTTTTTT.

The DNA of the CDR3 is TGTGCCTGGGGGCCCATTATGGAGACCCAGTACTTC. This sequence encodes CAWGPIMETQYF. The rearrangement uses TRBV30 and TRBJ2-5; D unclear. Germline V gene lookup returns CDR1 GTSNPN and CDR2 SVGIG (reference sequence). Trimming took 5 bases from V and 5 from J, leaving 12 bases between them. The CDR3 length is 12 residues.

This clonotype occurred a few times. This rearrangement joins TRBV6-5 to TRBJ1-1, with 9 bases aligning to TRBD1. Looked up from germline, CDR1 is MNHEY and CDR2 is SVGAGI. The CDR3 length is 13 residues. After removal of 5 bases from V and 10 bases from J, the junction contained 8 bases not matched to a gene. The CDR3 here is CASSPTGGPGAFF. The CDR3 bases are TGTGCCAGCAGTCCTACAGGGGGCCCAGGAGCTTTCTTT.

The sample holds a few counts of this clonotype. This chain links TRBV5-6 with TRBJ2-1; no reliable D call. Germline V lookup: CDR1 SGHDT, CDR2 YYEEEE. V gave up 4 bases and J gave up 4 bases, with 9 bases separating them. This CDR3 has 13 residues. CDR3 residues: CASSALGYNEQFF. DNA for the CDR3: TGTGCCAGCAGCGCTCTGGGTTACAATGAGCAGTTCTTC.

The sample holds a few counts of this clonotype. The chain joins TRBV4-3 to TRBJ2-1; D is undetermined. V was trimmed by 2 bases and J by 8 bases, leaving 10 bases between them. CDR1 is LGHNA, CDR2 YSLEER, per germline. The CDR3 is 13 amino acids. The CDR3 reads CASSQFEADEQFF. CDR3 in DNA: TGCGCCAGCAGCCAATTCGAGGCCGATGAGCAGTTCTTC.

This chain connects TRBV29-1 to TRBJ2-3, with D perhaps being TRBD1 or TRBD2 (5 bases each). CDR3 length equals 14 residues. V lost 1 base and J 6 bases, leaving 14 bases between the germline ends. The germline V gene has CDR1 SQVTM and CDR2 ANQGSEA. CDR3 sequence (DNA): TGCAGCGTTGAAGTACAAACGTGGGGGGATACGCAGTATTTT. Its translation is CSVEVQTWGDTQYF.

This clonotype was counted a few times. The CDR3 loop is CASRYRGLISGANVLTF. DNA for the CDR3: TGTGCCAGCAGATACAGGGGACTTATCTCTGGGGCCAACGTCCTGACTTTC. The chain combines TRBV12-3 or TRBV12-4 with TRBJ2-6, with D possibly matching TRBD1 (7 bases). The CDR3 is 17 residues long. The V and J ends lost 6 bases and 0 bases respectively, with 15 bases between them.

The chain links TRBV11-2 to TRBJ2-3; TRBD2 might be the D (6 bases). Trimming stripped 5 bases from V and 4 bases from J, with 16 bases between. This CDR3 comprises 15 residues. CDR1 is SGHAT, CDR2 FQNNGV, per germline. The CDR3 sequence is CASSLIWRAPDTQYF. Written as DNA, the CDR3 is TGTGCCAGCAGCCTAATATGGAGGGCCCCAGATACGCAGTATTTT. The variable domain in full, with the rest retrieved from reference TRBV11-2 and TRBJ2-3, is EAGVAQSPRYKIIEKRQSVAFWCNPISGHATLYWYQQILGQGPKLLIQFQNNGVVDDSQLPKDRFSAERLKGVDSTLKIQPAKLEDSAVYLCASSLIWRAPDTQYFGPGTRLTVL.